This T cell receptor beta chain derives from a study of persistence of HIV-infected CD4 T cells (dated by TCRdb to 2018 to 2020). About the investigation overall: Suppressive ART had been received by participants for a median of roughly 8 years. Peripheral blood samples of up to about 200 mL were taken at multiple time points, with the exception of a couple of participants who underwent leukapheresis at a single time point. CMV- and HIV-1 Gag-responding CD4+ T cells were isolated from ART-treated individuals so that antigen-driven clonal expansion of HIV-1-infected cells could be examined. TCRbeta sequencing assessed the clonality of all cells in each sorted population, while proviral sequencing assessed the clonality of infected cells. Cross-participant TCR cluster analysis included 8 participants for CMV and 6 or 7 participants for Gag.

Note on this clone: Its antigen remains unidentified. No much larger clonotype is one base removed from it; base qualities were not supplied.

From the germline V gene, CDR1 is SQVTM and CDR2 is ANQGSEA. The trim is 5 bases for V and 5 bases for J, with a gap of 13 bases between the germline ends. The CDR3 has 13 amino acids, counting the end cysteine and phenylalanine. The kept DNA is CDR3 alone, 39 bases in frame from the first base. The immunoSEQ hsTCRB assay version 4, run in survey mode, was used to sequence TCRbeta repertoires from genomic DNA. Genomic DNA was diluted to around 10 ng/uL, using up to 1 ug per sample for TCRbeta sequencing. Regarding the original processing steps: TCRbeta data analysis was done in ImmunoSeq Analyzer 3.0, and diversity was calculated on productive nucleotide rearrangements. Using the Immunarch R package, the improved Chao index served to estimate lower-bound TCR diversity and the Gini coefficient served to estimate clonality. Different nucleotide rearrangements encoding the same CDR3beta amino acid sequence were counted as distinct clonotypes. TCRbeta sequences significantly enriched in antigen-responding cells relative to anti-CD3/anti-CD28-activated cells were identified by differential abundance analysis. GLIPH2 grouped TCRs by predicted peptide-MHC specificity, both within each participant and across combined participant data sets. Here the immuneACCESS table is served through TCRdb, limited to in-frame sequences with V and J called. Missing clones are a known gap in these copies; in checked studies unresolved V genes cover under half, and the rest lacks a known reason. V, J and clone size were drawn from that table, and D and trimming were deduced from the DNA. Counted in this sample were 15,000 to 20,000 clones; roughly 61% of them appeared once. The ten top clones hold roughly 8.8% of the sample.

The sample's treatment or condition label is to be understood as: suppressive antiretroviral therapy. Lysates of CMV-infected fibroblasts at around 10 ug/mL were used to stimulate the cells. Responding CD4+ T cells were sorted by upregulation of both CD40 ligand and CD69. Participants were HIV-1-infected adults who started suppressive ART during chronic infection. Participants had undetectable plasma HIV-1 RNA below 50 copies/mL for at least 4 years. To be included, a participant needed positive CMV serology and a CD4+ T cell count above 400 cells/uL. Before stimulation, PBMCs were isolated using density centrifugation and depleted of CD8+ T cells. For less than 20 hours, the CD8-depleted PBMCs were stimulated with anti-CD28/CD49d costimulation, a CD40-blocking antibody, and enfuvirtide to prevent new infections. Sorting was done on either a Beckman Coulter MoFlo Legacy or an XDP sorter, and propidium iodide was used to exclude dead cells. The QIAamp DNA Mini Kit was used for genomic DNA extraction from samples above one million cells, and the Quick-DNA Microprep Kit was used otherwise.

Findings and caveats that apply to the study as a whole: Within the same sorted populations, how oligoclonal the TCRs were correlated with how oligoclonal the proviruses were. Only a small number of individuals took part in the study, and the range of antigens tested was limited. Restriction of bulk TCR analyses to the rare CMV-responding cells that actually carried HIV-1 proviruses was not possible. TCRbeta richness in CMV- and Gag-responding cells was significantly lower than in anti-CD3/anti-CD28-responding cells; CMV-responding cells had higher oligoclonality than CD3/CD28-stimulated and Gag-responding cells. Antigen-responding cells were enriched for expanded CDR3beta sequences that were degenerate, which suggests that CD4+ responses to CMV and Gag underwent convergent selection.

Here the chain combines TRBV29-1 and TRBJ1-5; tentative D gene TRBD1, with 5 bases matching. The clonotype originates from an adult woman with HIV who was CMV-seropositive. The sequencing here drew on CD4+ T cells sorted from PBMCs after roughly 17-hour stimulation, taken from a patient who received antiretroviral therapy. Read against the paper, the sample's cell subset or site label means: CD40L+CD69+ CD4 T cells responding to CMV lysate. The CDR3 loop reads CSVMGRGDQPQHF. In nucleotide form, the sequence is TGCAGCGTTATGGGACGGGGAGATCAGCCCCAGCATTTT.